The clone carrying this TCR beta chain was counted between two and nine times. What it recognizes is unknown. MiXCR was run by TCRdb on the reads, yielding one entry per CDR3 protein. The data hold about 530,000 distinct CDR3 sequences, with less than 30% observed a single time. The sample belongs to a study of T cell repertoires in cytomegalovirus infection. The CDR3 totals 12 residues. V lost 6 bases and J lost 3, with 6 bases in between. CDR1 is MNHEY, CDR2 SVGEGT, per germline. Overall study findings and caveats: HLA-C-restricted TCR beta clonotypes specific for CMV led the ex vivo response.

The origin of this receptor is a human donor in good health (CMV status not recorded). Some clones in this sample may be carry-over from other donors' samples. The chain recombines TRBV6-2 or TRBV6-3 with TRBJ2-1; TRBD1 is a possible D gene (6 bases). Sequencing was performed on PBMCs. CDR3 loop: CASRTGYNEQFF. The CDR3 DNA is TGTGCCAGCAGGACAGGCTACAATGAGCAGTTCTTC.